The clone carrying this T cell receptor (beta chain) was recorded at least ten times. The sample comes from a study of blood T cell repertoires in COVID-19. Study summary: Spain, Italy and the United States supplied samples that represented acute and convalescent COVID-19.

The data were produced by immunoSEQ multiplex PCR, yet TCRdb's version contains in-frame clones alone and is incomplete. Of around 200,000 clones listed, 80% to 85% are singletons. CDR1 and CDR2 from the germline V gene are SGHNT and YYREEE (reference sequence). This CDR3 comprises 13 residues. V gave up 1 base and J gave up 9 bases, with 13 bases separating them. The source material was peripheral blood. This chain uses TRBV5-4 with TRBJ1-1; D not resolved. The sequence was collected from a human donor with acute or convalescent COVID-19. The donor label of this sample is uncertain. CDR3 loop: CASSLLITEKAFF. The CDR3 bases are TGTGCCAGCAGCTTGCTCATTACTGAGAAAGCTTTCTTT.